This T cell receptor (beta chain) derives from a study of radiotherapy plus CTLA-4 blockade in lung cancer. Study outcomes and limitations: Radiotherapy with ipilimumab was followed by blood expansion of tumor-derived clones. Response was reportedly best predicted by early blood T cell clone dynamics, with interferon-beta.

Notes on this clone: The antigen remains unidentified.

This table comes from immunoSEQ multiplex PCR, and its TCRdb copy is limited to in-frame clones, with some not included. The sample has 85,000 to 130,000 clones, about 85% seen once; the top ten hold under 2.5%. V lost 5 bases, J lost 4 bases, and 6 bases lay in between. This CDR3 is built from 13 residues. The germline gives CDR1 SGHDN, CDR2 FVKESK. The sequence came from a human donor with non-small cell lung cancer that progressed on radiotherapy plus ipilimumab. Some clones in this sample may be carry-over from other donors' samples. The chain combines TRBV14 with TRBJ1-6; D gene unclear. This material consisted of peripheral blood, taken from a patient treated with radiotherapy plus ipilimumab. The CDR3 nucleotides are TGTGCCAGCAGCGTACAATATAATTCACCCCTCCACTTT. Translation gives CASSVQYNSPLHF.